This T cell receptor beta chain was recovered during a study of regulatory T cells in long-lasting Graves disease. This clonotype has a single count. Its antigen is not identified. Study-level findings and limits: Thyroid tissue was not sampled; only peripheral blood was.

In building TCR beta libraries, iRepertoire HTBI primers were used together with Arm-PCR of CDR3 regions. TCRdb analysed the multiplex PCR reads with MiXCR anew, one entry per CDR3 protein. The table includes 450,000 or so distinct CDR3 sequences, under 25% detected once. V dropped 8 bases and J dropped 1 base, with 13 bases sitting between them. The CDR3 has 14 residues. The germline V gene has CDR1 SEHNR and CDR2 FQNEAQ (reference sequence). Documented time point: persistent/refractory GD, antithyroid drugs over 5 years with positive TRAb. PBMC-derived RNA was used for the TCR library. The sample consisted of peripheral blood mononuclear cells (PBMCs), taken when the disease was refractory, from a patient treated with antithyroid drugs. This chain links TRBV7-9 with TRBJ2-3; perhaps TRBD2 as D (6 bases). The receptor comes from a female donor with Graves disease. The CDR3: CASPRRDRTDTQYF. For the CDR3, the DNA is TGTGCCAGCCCAAGGAGGGATCGCACAGATACGCAGTATTTT.